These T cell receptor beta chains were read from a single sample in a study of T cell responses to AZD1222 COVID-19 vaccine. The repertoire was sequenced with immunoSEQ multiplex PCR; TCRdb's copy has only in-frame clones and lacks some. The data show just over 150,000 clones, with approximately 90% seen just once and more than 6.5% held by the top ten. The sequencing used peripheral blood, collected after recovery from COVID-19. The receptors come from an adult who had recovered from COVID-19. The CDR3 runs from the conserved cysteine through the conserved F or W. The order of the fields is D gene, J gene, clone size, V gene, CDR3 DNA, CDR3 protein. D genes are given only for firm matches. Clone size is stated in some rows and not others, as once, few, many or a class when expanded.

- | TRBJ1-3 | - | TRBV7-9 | TGTGCCAGCAGCCGCGGCCGGACGGAGCCTTCTGGAAACACCATATATTTT | CASSRGRTEPSGNTIYF
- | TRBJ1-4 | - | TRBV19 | TGTGCCAGTAGCTCTAGGCGGGGAACAAATGAAAAACTGTTTTTT | CASSSRRGTNEKLFF
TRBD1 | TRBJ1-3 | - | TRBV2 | TGTGCCAGCAGCGCCGACAGGGAAAACACCATATATTTT | CASSADRENTIYF
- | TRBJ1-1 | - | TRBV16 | TGTGCCAGCAGCCAAATCAGGGGAGAGAACACTGAAGCTTTCTTT | CASSQIRGENTEAFF
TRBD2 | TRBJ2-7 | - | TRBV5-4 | TGTGCCAGCAGCCCCCCGGGACTAGCGGGGGGTCCCTCCTACGAGCAGTACTTC | CASSPPGLAGGPSYEQYF
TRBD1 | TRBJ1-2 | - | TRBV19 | TGTGCCAGTACCATATGGGACAGCGTTCAGGGTGGCTACACCTTC | CASTIWDSVQGGYTF
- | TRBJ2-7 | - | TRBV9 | TGTGCCAGCAGCGAGGGGGGGACCTCCACCTACGAGCAGTACTTC | CASSEGGTSTYEQYF
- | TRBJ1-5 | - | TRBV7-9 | TGTGCCAGCAGCTTAGGCGGTTATAGCAATCAGCCCCAGCATTTT | CASSLGGYSNQPQHF
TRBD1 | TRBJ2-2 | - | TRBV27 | TGTGCCAGCAGAGGGGGCTGGGGGACCGGGGAGCTGTTTTTT | CASRGGWGTGELFF
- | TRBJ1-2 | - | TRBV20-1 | TGCAGTGCTAGTGCTCAATATGGCTACACCTTC | CSASAQYGYTF
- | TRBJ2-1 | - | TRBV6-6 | TGTGCCAGCAGCGAAGGGGGGGCTTTCAATGAGCAGTTCTTC | CASSEGGAFNEQFF
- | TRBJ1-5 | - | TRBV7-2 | TGTGCCAGCAGCCCAAGGGAGGGGTCCCAGCATTTT | CASSPREGSQHF
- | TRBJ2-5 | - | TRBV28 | TGTGCCAGCAGCTTACCTCTGATCAGGGAAAGGAGGCATCGATGGGACCAGTACTTC | CASSLPLIRERRHRWDQYF
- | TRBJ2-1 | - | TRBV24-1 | TGTGCCACCAGCGACCCGGGGCGCGTATGGTTCTTC | CATSDPGRVWFF
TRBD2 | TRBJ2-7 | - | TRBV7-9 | TGTGCCAGCAGCTTAGAGTTGTCGGGGACTAGCACCTACGAGCAGTACTTC | CASSLELSGTSTYEQYF
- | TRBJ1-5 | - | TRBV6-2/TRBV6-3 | TGTGCCAGCAGTTACAAGAGGGGACAAGGGCTTAGCAATCAGCCCCAGCATTTT | CASSYKRGQGLSNQPQHF
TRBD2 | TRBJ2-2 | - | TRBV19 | TGTGCCAGTAGTATAAGCGGGGGGCGCTACACCGGGGAGCTGTTTTTT | CASSISGGRYTGELFF
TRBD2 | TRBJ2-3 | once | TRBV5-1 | TGCGCCAGCAGCTCCGGACTAGCGGGATCTTCGCCTAGCACAGATACGCAGTATTTT | CASSSGLAGSSPSTDTQYF
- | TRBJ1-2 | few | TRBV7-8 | TGTGCCAGCAGCTTAGAGGGCAGACAGCTTACTAACTATGGCTACACCTTC | CASSLEGRQLTNYGYTF
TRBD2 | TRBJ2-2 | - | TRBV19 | TGTGCCAGTGGCTCCGGGACTAGCGGCACCGGGGAGCTGTTTTTT | CASGSGTSGTGELFF
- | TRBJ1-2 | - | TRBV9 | TGTGCCAGCAGCGTAGGGACTGCCTATGGCTACACCTTC | CASSVGTAYGYTF
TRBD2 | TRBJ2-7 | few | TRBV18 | TGTGCCAGCTCACCTTTTAGCGGGAACACCTACGAGCAGTACTTC | CASSPFSGNTYEQYF
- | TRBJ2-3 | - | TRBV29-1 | TGCAGCGTTGAAAACCCCAGGGAGGCGGGGAGCACAGATACGCAGTATTTT | CSVENPREAGSTDTQYF
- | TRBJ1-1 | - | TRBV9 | TGTGCCAGCAGCGGGCCGCCGGGGTACACTGAAGCTTTCTTT | CASSGPPGYTEAFF
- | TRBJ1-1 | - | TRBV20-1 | TGCAGTGCTAGTATCGGGGGACTAACTGTGAACACTGAAGCTTTCTTT | CSASIGGLTVNTEAFF
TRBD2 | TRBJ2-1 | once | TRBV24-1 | TGTGCCACCAGTGATTGGACTAGCGGGAGCTCCTACAATGAGCAGTTCTTC | CATSDWTSGSSYNEQFF
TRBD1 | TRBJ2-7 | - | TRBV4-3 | TGCGCCAGCAGCCAAGATACGGGACAGGGGATCTTCTACGAGCAGTACTTC | CASSQDTGQGIFYEQYF
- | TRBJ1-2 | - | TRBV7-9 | TGTGCCAGCAGCCAGGACTGGCGCTATGGCTACACCTTC | CASSQDWRYGYTF